These 2 T cell receptor beta chains were sequenced from one sample in a study of blood T cells in healthy people across ages. The use of a sample-barcoded 5' primer and a J-beta primer mix characterized a second PCR of about 7 to 12 cycles. TCRdb re-called the 5' RACE reads through MiXCR, storing one row per CDR3 protein. The sample records 1.5 million to 2 million distinct CDR3 sequences, almost 35% being singletons. Sequenced sample: blood. The receptors stem from a woman between 25 and 40 years old in good health.

This clonotype was seen repeatedly, ten times or more. The chain joins TRBV4-1 to TRBJ2-1; D remains ambiguous. Germline CDR1 and CDR2: MGHRA and YSYEKL. V was clipped by 3 bases and J by 8 bases, with 8 bases between them. The CDR3 is made up of 12 amino acids. The CDR3 protein is CASSQLDDEQFF. In nucleotides, the CDR3 is TGCGCCAGCAGCCAGCTAGACGATGAGCAGTTCTTC.

The rearrangement joins TRBV7-9 to TRBJ2-7; D is undetermined. Germline assignment: CDR1 SEHNR and CDR2 FQNEAQ (reference sequence). The V gene lost 2 bases and the J gene lost 5 bases, with 7 bases spanning the gap. The CDR3 has 12 residues. CDR3 protein: CASSLPDHEQYF. CDR3 bases: TGTGCCAGCAGCTTACCAGATCACGAGCAGTACTTC.